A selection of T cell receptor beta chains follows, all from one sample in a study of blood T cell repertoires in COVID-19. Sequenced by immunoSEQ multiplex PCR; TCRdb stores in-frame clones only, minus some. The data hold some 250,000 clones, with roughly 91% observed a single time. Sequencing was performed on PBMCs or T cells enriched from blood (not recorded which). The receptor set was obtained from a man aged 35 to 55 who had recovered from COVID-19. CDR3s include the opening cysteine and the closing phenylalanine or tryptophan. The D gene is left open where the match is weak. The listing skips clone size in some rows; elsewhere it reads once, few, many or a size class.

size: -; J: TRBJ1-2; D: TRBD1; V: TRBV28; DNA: TGTGCCAGCATGATGGAGGGGGCTTTTGGCTACACCTTC; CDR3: CASMMEGAFGYTF
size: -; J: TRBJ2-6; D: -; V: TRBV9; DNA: TGTGCCAGCAGCTTAGACAGCGGACGCAACTCTGGGGCCAACGTCCTGACTTTC; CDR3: CASSLDSGRNSGANVLTF
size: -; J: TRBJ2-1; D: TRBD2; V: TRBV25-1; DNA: TGTGCCAGCAGCCGCACCGGGGCTAGCGGGGCCTATGAGCAGTTCTTC; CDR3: CASSRTGASGAYEQFF
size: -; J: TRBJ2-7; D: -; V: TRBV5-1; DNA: TGCGCCAGCAGCTTGTCGCTCTTACAGGGTGCTTTCTTCGAGCAGTACTTC; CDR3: CASSLSLLQGAFFEQYF
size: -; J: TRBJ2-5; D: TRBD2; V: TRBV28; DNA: TGTGCCAGCAGTTTAGGTCTAGCGGGAGGGCCTGGGAGAGAGACCCAGTACTTC; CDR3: CASSLGLAGGPGRETQYF
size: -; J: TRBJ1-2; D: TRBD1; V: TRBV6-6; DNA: TGTGCCAGCAGTTACTCGCTGGGACAGAGAAACTATGGCTACACCTTC; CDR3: CASSYSLGQRNYGYTF
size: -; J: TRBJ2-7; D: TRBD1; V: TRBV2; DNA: TGTGCCAGCAGTGGTTTGACAGGGGGTCCCTACGAGCAGTACTTC; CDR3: CASSGLTGGPYEQYF
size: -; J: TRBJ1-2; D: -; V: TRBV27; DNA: TGTGCCAGCAGTTTAAACCCAGTACAGGGCAGCTATGGCTACACCTTC; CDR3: CASSLNPVQGSYGYTF
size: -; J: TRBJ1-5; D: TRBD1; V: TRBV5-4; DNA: TGTGCCAGCAGCAAGGGGACAGGTACGAGTCAGCCCCAGCATTTT; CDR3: CASSKGTGTSQPQHF
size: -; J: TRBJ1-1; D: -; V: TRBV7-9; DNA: TGTGCCAGCAGCTTAGCGGAGACTACAGAAGCTTTCTTT; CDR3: CASSLAETTEAFF
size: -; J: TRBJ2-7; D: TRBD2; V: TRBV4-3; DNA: TGCGCCAGCAGCCAGGCGACTAGCGGGGAATCTTACGAGCAGTACTTC; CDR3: CASSQATSGESYEQYF
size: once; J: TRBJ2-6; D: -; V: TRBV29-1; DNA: TGCAGCGTTGAGCCTATAATAAGCTCTGGGGCCAACGTCCTGACTTTC; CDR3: CSVEPIISSGANVLTF
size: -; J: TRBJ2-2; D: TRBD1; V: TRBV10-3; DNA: TGTGCCATCAGACAACAGGGGGCGCCGACCGGGGAGCTGTTTTTT; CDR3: CAIRQQGAPTGELFF
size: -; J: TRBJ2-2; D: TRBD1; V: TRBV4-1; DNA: TGCGCCAGCAGCCAAGGGGGGACAGGGCGCCAAGGAAATACCGGGGAGCTGTTTTTT; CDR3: CASSQGGTGRQGNTGELFF
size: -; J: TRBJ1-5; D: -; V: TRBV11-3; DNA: TGTGCCAGCAGCTTACGGGCAGGGGACCAGCCCCAGCATTTT; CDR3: CASSLRAGDQPQHF
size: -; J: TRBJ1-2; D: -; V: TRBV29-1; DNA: TGCAGCGTTGATCGGCAGGTTGTGAGTGGCTACACCTTC; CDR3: CSVDRQVVSGYTF
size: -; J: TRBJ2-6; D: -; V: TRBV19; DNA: TGTGCCAGTAACAGGATATCTGGGGCCAACGTCCTGACTTTC; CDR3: CASNRISGANVLTF
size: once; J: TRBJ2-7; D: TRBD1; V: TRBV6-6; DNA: TGTGCCAGCAGTTACTGGGACAGGGCGTCCTACGAGCAGTACTTC; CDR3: CASSYWDRASYEQYF
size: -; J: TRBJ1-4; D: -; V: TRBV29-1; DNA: TGCAGCGTTGGACACAATAATGAAAAACTGTTTTTT; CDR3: CSVGHNNEKLFF
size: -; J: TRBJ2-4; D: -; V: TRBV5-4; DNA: TGTGCCAGCAGCTTGGTGGGCCAGGGGCACAAAAACATTCAGTACTTC; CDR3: CASSLVGQGHKNIQYF
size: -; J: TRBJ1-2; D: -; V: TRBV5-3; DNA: TGTGCCAGAAGCTTGGAATCCAGGGGTGACTATGGCTACACCTTC; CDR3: CARSLESRGDYGYTF
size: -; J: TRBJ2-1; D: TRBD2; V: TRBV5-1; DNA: TGCGCCAGCAGCTTAGGGACTAGCGGGTTCAATGAGCAGTTCTTC; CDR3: CASSLGTSGFNEQFF
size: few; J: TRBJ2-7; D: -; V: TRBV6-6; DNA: TGTGCCAGCAGTTATGGGACATCCTACGAGCAGTACTTC; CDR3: CASSYGTSYEQYF
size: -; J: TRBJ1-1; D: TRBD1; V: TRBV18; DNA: TGTGCCAGCTCACCACGGGACAGGGGTACGGGCACTGAAGCTTTCTTT; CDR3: CASSPRDRGTGTEAFF
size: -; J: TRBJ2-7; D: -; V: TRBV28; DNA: TGTGCCAGCAGTTTTTCCCTATACGAGCAGTACTTC; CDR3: CASSFSLYEQYF
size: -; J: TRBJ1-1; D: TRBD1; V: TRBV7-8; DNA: TGTGCCAGCAGCCCAGGCGGACAGGCGAACACTGAAGCTTTCTTT; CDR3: CASSPGGQANTEAFF
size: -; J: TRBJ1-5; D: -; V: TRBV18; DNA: TGTGCCAGCTCACCCCGGCATAGCAATCAGCCTCAGCATTTT; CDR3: CASSPRHSNQPQHF
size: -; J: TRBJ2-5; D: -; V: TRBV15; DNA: TGTGCCACCAGCAGAGAGTCGTGGACAGAAGAGACCCAGTACTTC; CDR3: CATSRESWTEETQYF
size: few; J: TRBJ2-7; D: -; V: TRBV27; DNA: TGTGCCAGCAGTTTATCCCCGTCAGGCTACGAGCAGTACTTC; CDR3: CASSLSPSGYEQYF
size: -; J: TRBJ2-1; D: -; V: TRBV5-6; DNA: TGTGCCAGCAGCTTGGTCGGGGGACCCAAAAATGAGCAGTTCTTC; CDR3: CASSLVGGPKNEQFF
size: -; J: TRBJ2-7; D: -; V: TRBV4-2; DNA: TGTGCCAGCAGCCAAGATCCCGTACATGACTCCTACGAGCAGTACTTC; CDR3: CASSQDPVHDSYEQYF
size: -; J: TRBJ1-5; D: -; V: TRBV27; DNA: TGTGCCAGCAGTTTATCCCTCAATCAGCCCCAGCATTTT; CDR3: CASSLSLNQPQHF
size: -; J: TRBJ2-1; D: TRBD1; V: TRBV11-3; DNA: TGTGCCAGCAGCTTAGCACCAATCTTGGGGACAGGTTTTTACAATGAGCAGTTCTTC; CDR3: CASSLAPILGTGFYNEQFF
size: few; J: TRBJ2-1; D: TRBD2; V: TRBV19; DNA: TGTGCCAGTAGTAAGGGACTAGCGGGAGTTGCCAATGAGCAGTTCTTC; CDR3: CASSKGLAGVANEQFF
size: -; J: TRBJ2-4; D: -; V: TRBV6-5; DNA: TGTGCCAGCAGGACTCCGGGACTAGCCAAAAACATTCAGTACTTC; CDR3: CASRTPGLAKNIQYF
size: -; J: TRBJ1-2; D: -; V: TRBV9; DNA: TGTGCCAGCAGCGTATGGGAGTATGGCTACACCTTC; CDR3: CASSVWEYGYTF
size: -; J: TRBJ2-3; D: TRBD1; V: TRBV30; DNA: TGTGCCTGGATGGACAGGGGGCGAACAGATACGCAGTATTTT; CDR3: CAWMDRGRTDTQYF
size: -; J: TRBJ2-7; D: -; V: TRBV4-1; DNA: TGCGCCAGCAGCCAACTAAGAGGGAACGAGCAGTACTTC; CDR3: CASSQLRGNEQYF
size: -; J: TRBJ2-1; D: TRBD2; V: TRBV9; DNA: TGTGCCAGCAGCGAGGGACTACCGAAGTACAATGAGCAGTTCTTC; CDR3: CASSEGLPKYNEQFF
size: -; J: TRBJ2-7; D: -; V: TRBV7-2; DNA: TGTGCCAGCAGCGAACTTTACGAGCAGTACTTC; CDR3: CASSELYEQYF
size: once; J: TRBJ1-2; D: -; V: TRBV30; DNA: TGTGCTCTTAGGGGGGGGCTGACTTACACCTTC; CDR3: CALRGGLTYTF
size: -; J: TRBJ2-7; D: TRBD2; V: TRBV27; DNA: TGTGCCAGCAGTTTAAAAAGCGGGAGAACCTACTCCTACGAGCAGTACTTC; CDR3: CASSLKSGRTYSYEQYF
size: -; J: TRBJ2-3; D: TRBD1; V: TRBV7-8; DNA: TGTGCCAGCAGCTCCCCAGGACAGGGAGCAGATACGCAGTATTTT; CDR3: CASSSPGQGADTQYF
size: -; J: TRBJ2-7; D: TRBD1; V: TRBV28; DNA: TGTGCCAGCAGAAAATGGGCCGACAGGGCCTACGAGCAGTACTTC; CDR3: CASRKWADRAYEQYF